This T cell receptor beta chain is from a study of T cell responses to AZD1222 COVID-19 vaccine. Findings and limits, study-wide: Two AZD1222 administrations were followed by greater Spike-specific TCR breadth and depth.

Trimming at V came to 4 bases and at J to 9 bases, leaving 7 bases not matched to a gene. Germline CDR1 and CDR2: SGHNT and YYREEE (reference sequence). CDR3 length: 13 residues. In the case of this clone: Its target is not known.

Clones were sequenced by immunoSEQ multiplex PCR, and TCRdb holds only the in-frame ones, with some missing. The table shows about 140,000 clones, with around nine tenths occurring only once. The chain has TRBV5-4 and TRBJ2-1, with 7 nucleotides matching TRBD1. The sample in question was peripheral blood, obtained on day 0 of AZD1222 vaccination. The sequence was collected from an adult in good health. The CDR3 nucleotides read TGTGCCAGCAGCCTTAGACAGGGAGCTGAGCAGTTCTTC. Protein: CASSLRQGAEQFF.